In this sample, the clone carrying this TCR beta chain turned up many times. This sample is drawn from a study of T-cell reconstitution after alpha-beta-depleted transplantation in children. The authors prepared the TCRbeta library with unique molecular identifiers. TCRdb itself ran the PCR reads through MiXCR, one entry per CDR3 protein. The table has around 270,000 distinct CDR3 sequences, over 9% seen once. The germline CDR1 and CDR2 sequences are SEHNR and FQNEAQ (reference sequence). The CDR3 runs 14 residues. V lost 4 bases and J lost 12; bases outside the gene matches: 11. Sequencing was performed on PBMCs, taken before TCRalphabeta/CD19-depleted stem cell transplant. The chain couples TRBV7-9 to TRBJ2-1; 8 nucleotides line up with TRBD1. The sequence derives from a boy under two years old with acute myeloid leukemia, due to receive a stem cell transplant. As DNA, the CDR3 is TGTGCCAGCAGCTCCGGGACAGGTGAAAGTAGGCAGTTCTTC. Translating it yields CASSSGTGESRQFF.